Following are 14 T cell receptor beta chains from one sample sequenced in a study of T cell responses to AZD1222 COVID-19 vaccine. Clones were sequenced by immunoSEQ multiplex PCR, and TCRdb holds only the in-frame ones, with some missing. The sample has about 150,000 clones, about nine tenths seen once. Sample: peripheral blood, taken 28 days after the second AZD1222 dose. The receptor set was obtained from an adult who received the AZD1222 COVID-19 vaccine.

This clone was seen a few times. This chain connects TRBV4-3 to TRBJ2-7, with 8 bases lining up with TRBD2. Losses at the gene ends were 0 bases for V and 2 bases for J; bases not matched to a gene: 12. There are 18 residues in the CDR3. Germline CDR1 LGHNA, CDR2 YSLEER. CDR3 loop: CASSQDRFGSSGAYEQYF. The CDR3 DNA reads as TGCGCCAGCAGCCAAGATAGGTTCGGGAGTAGCGGGGCCTACGAGCAGTACTTC.

The gene calls are TRBV9 and TRBJ2-6; D gene unclear. Trimming took off 7 bases at V and 1 base at J, with 24 bases between the two ends. Germline loops: CDR1 SGDLS, CDR2 YYNGEE. The CDR3 runs to 19 residues. CDR3 nucleotides: TGTGCCAGCTCGATCAACAAGGAGAATTACGAATCTGGGGCCAACGTCCTGACTTTC. Translated: CASSINKENYESGANVLTF.

The chain carries TRBV11-3 and TRBJ2-1; TRBD2 might be the D (6 bases). V was pared by 2 bases and J by 7 bases, with 9 bases between. CDR3 length: 13 residues. Per germline, CDR1 SGHNT and CDR2 YENEEA. CDR3 loop: CASSLRESNEQFF. The CDR3 coding sequence is TGTGCCAGCAGCTTACGGGAGTCGAATGAGCAGTTCTTC.

The chain combines TRBV7-2 with TRBJ2-7; 10 nucleotides match TRBD1. Per germline, CDR1 SGHTA and CDR2 FQGNSA. J was trimmed by 0 bases and V by 1 base; bases with no gene match: 3. The CDR3 consists of 16 residues. CDR3 DNA sequence: TGTGCCAGCAGCTTAGGGACAGGGGGGGCCTCCTACGAGCAGTACTTC. It is translated as CASSLGTGGASYEQYF. The full variable domain, in which reference TRBV7-2 and TRBJ2-7 provide the parts outside the CDR3, is GAGVSQSPSNKVTEKGKDVELRCDPISGHTALYWYRQSLGQGLEFLIYFQGNSAPDKSGLPSDRFSAERTGGSVSTLTIQRTQQEDSAVYLCASSLGTGGASYEQYFGPGTRLTVT.

Comment on this clone: Additional DNA sequences in this sample encode the identical CDR3. The J gene is TRBJ1-6, the V gene TRBV30, with D uncertain. Germline V gene lookup returns CDR1 GTSNPN and CDR2 SVGIG (reference sequence). This CDR3 is built from 13 residues. Trimming took off 0 bases at V and 7 bases at J, with 7 bases between the two ends. The CDR3 sequence: CAWSVRGNSPLHF. The CDR3 DNA reads TGTGCCTGGAGTGTACGTGGGAATTCACCCCTCCACTTT.

The CDR3 spells CASRTTDTQYF. DNA of the CDR3: TGTGCCAGCAGAACCACAGATACGCAGTATTTT. The rearrangement links TRBV25-1 to TRBJ2-3; no reliable D call. This CDR3 is 11 amino acids long. Germline assignment: CDR1 MGHDK and CDR2 SYGVNS. Trimming pared 6 bases from V and 2 bases from J, leaving 3 bases between.

V gene TRBV9 combines with J gene TRBJ1-1; D unclear. Looked up from germline, CDR1 is SGDLS and CDR2 is YYNGEE. V was trimmed by 0 bases and J by 0 bases, leaving 12 bases between them. The CDR3 runs 16 residues. CDR3 nucleotide sequence: TGTGCCAGCAGCGTAGCCCAACAAACTATGAACACTGAAGCTTTCTTT. This encodes CASSVAQQTMNTEAFF.

J is TRBJ2-7 and V is TRBV27; D is ambiguous. V was trimmed by 4 bases and J by 0 bases, leaving 10 bases between them. The CDR3 loop spans 14 amino acids. Germline V gene lookup returns CDR1 MNHEY and CDR2 SMNVEV (reference sequence). CDR3 in amino acids: CASSSGRNSYEQYF. CDR3 DNA: TGTGCCAGCAGTTCGGGTCGAAACTCCTACGAGCAGTACTTC.

This rearrangement joins TRBV5-6 to TRBJ2-2; D unresolved. The V end lost 2 bases, the J end lost 7 bases, and 12 bases lay between the germline ends. Germline CDR1 reads SGHDT; CDR2 reads YYEEEE. The CDR3 has 14 residues. The CDR3 coding sequence is TGTGCCAGCAGCTTAAATTTAGGGATCGGGGAGCTGTTTTTT. It is translated as CASSLNLGIGELFF. Variable domain in full (rest from reference TRBV5-6 and TRBJ2-2): DAGVTQSPTHLIKTRGQQVTLRCSPKSGHDTVSWYQQALGQGPQFIFQYYEEEERQRGNFPDRFSGHQFPNYSSELNVNALLLGDSALYLCASSLNLGIGELFFGEGSRLTVL.

This clone was recorded a few times. This chain joins TRBV9 and TRBJ2-7, with D possibly called TRBD1 or TRBD2 (6 bases each). V was pared by 4 bases and J by 3 bases, with 20 bases between. The CDR3 is made up of 16 amino acids. Per germline, CDR1 SGDLS and CDR2 YYNGEE. The CDR3, as DNA: TGTGCCAGCAGCTTAACGGGGGCAGGCTACAACTACGAGCAGTACTTC. Translating it yields CASSLTGAGYNYEQYF.

The rearrangement joins TRBV6-2 or TRBV6-3 to TRBJ1-5; 7 bases are a match to TRBD1. Germline V lookup: CDR1 MNHEY, CDR2 SVGEGT. The CDR3 contains 14 residues. V lost 4 bases and J lost 4; bases outside the gene matches: 4. CDR3 region: CASSSTGQNQPQHF. CDR3 in DNA: TGTGCCAGCAGTTCGACAGGGCAGAATCAGCCCCAGCATTTT.

The rearrangement joins TRBV28 to TRBJ1-2; D is undetermined. V was shortened by 1 base and J by 6 bases, with 18 bases between the two germline ends. Germline V lookup: CDR1 MDHEN, CDR2 SYDVKM. The CDR3 loop spans 16 amino acids. CDR3 nucleotide sequence: TGTGCCAGCAGTTTATTTCAGGATTTCTTTACGGATGGCTACACCTTC. The encoded protein is CASSLFQDFFTDGYTF.

This clone was observed once. The chain employs TRBV19 and TRBJ1-2, with D maybe TRBD1 (6 bases). The CDR3 is made up of 15 amino acids. V was trimmed by 1 base and J by 0 bases, leaving 9 bases between them. Germline CDR1 is LNHDA and CDR2 is SQIVND (reference sequence). CDR3 amino acids: CASSIATGPNYGYTF. The CDR3 nucleotides read TGTGCCAGTAGTATAGCAACAGGGCCTAACTATGGCTACACCTTC. The whole variable domain, filled in from reference TRBV19 and TRBJ1-2, reads DGGITQSPKYLFRKEGQNVTLSCEQNLNHDAMYWYRQDPGQGLRLIYYSQIVNDFQKGDIAEGYSVSREKKESFPLTVTSAQKNPTAFYLCASSIATGPNYGYTFGSGTRLTVV.

There are a few counts of this clone. The chain combines TRBV14 with TRBJ2-1; D gene unclear. From germline, CDR1 is SGHDN and CDR2 FVKESK. Trimming took 3 bases from V and 6 from J, leaving 15 bases between them. This CDR3 contains 15 residues. For the CDR3, the DNA is TGTGCCAGCAGCCAGGGTTTGAGCTTTGTCAATGAGCAGTTCTTC. It translates to CASSQGLSFVNEQFF. Together with reference TRBV14 and TRBJ2-1, the CDR3 gives the full variable domain: EAGVTQFPSHSVIEKGQTVTLRCDPISGHDNLYWYRRVMGKEIKFLLHFVKESKQDESGMPNNRFLAERTGGTYSTLKVQPAELEDSGVYFCASSQGLSFVNEQFFGPGTRLTVL.